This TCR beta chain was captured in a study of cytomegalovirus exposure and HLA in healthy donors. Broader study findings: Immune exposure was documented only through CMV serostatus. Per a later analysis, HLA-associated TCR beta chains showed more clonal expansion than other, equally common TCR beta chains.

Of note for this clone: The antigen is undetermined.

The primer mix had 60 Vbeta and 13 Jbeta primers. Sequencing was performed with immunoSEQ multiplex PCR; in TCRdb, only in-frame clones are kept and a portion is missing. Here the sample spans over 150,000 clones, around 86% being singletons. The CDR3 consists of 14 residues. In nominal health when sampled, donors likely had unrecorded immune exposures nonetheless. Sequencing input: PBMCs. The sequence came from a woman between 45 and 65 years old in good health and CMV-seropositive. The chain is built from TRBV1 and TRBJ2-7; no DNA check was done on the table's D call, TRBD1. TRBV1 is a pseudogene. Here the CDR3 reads CTSSQNRGLYEQYF. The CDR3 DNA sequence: TGCACCAGCAGCCAGAACAGGGGGCTGTACGAGCAGTACTTC.